A single sample gave rise to the 26 T cell receptor beta chains below, sequenced in a study of shared clonotypes between healthy human individuals. Generated by immunoSEQ multiplex PCR, the TCRdb table keeps only in-frame clones and is missing some. There are 950,000 to 1,100,000 clones in the sample; approximately 70% occur only once, and approximately 1.5% lies in the top ten. Sequenced sample: memory CD4+ T cells sorted from blood. Subset reported: CD45RA-negative fraction. The receptors stem from a man aged 18 to 35 in good health.

For the CDR3, the DNA is TGCGCCAGCGGGGAGGGGAGGCAAAGTGGCTACACCTTC. Protein product: CASGEGRQSGYTF. The rearrangement uses TRBV5-1 and TRBJ1-2; possibly TRBD1 for D (5 bases). V lost 7 bases and J lost 7, with 17 bases in between. The CDR3 sequence is 13 residues long. Per the germline V gene, CDR1 is SGHRS and CDR2 is YFSETQ.

With respect to this clone: Because it lacks the conserved phenylalanine or tryptophan at the end, this CDR3 is likely a read error. No DNA is shown, since the ends of the CDR3 on it are uncertain; the CDR3 is the one TCRdb lists. The genes are TRBV12-2 and TRBJ2-7; the D call of TRBD2 is as the table states it, not checked on the DNA. TRBV12-2 is a known pseudogene. The CDR3 totals 8 residues, both ends included. The CDR3 loop is CASRWVGN.

The V and J genes are TRBV5-4 and TRBJ2-5; 9 bases line up with TRBD1. The CDR3 is made up of 15 amino acids. After removal of 4 bases from V and 3 bases from J, the junction contained 7 bases not matched to a gene. Germline V CDR1 and CDR2: SGHNT, YYREEE (reference sequence). CDR3 coding DNA: TGTGCCAGCAGCCACAGGGGGCTAAGTGAAGAGACCCAGTACTTC. Translated: CASSHRGLSEETQYF.

The chain joins TRBV30 to TRBJ1-4; no clear D. The CDR3 extends over 12 amino acids. Germline CDR1 reads GTSNPN; CDR2 reads SVGIG (reference sequence). V was shortened by 7 bases and J by 8 bases, with 14 bases between the two germline ends. CDR3 residues: CAFEVRREKLFF. The CDR3 DNA reads TGTGCCTTTGAGGTCAGGCGCGAAAAACTGTTTTTT.

Worth noting for this clone: This is likely an artifact of a read error, given a far larger clone one base away. The same CDR3 is also encoded by other DNA sequences in this sample. The V gene is TRBV5-1, the J gene TRBJ1-3; tentatively, D is TRBD1 (5 bases). Trimming removed 0 bases from V and 2 bases from J, with 6 bases in between. Germline CDR1 reads SGHRS; CDR2 reads YFSETQ. The CDR3 extends over 14 amino acids. In nucleotides, the CDR3 is TGCGCCAGCAGCTTGGCAGGGACTGGAAACACCATATATTTT. Protein: CASSLAGTGNTIYF.

The CDR3 sequence: CAWSGGGQLGYTF. CDR3 sequence (DNA): TGTGCCTGGAGTGGGGGGGGACAGCTTGGCTACACCTTC. This chain joins TRBV30 and TRBJ1-2; TRBD1 matches 7 bases. Germline CDR1 reads GTSNPN; CDR2 reads SVGIG (reference sequence). The CDR3 extends over 13 amino acids. V gave up 1 base and J gave up 7 bases; unmatched junction bases: 6.

This clone has a handful of counts. V is TRBV29-1 and J is TRBJ1-1; D unclear. Germline CDR1 and CDR2: SQVTM and ANQGSEA. With 3 bases removed from V and 0 bases from J, the gap between germline ends came to 14 bases. CDR3 length: 15 residues. The CDR3 loop is CSVESQATLNTEAFF. CDR3 in DNA: TGCAGCGTTGAGTCCCAGGCGACACTGAACACTGAAGCTTTCTTT.

This rearrangement joins TRBV6-1 to TRBJ2-7; D gene ambiguous. The CDR3 is made up of 12 amino acids. V gave up 10 bases and J gave up 5 bases, with 15 bases separating them. Germline V gene sequence: CDR1 MNHNS, CDR2 SASEGT. For the CDR3, the DNA is TGTGCCACCACCAGGCTAGAGAACGAGCAGTACTTC. Protein product: CATTRLENEQYF.

J is TRBJ1-6 and V is TRBV27; no reliable D call. V shed 5 bases and J shed 6 bases, with 14 bases lying between them. Germline loops: CDR1 MNHEY, CDR2 SMNVEV (reference sequence). This CDR3 has 15 amino acids. This chain's CDR3 is CASSVWGDGNSPLHF. The CDR3 DNA reads TGTGCCAGCAGTGTCTGGGGAGATGGTAATTCACCCCTCCACTTT.

V and J are TRBV9 and TRBJ2-1; the match to TRBD2 covers 12 bases. This CDR3 spans 14 amino acids. V shed 5 bases, J shed 10 bases, and the junction held 7 bases outside the gene matches. Germline CDR1 SGDLS, CDR2 YYNGEE. As DNA, the CDR3 is TGTGCCAGCAGGCCGACTAGCGGGAGTCTGGAGCAGTTCTTC. Encoded protein: CASRPTSGSLEQFF.

CDR3 coding DNA: TGCGCCAGCAGCTTGGGACAGGCCGGCGGGGTAGCTTTCTTT. The encoded protein is CASSLGQAGGVAFF. The V gene is TRBV5-1, the J gene TRBJ1-1; tentatively, D is TRBD1 (6 bases). V was cut by 0 bases and J by 10 bases, with 16 bases left in between. From germline, CDR1 is SGHRS and CDR2 YFSETQ. The CDR3 covers 14 residues.

The chain combines TRBV2 with TRBJ1-1, with a tentative D call TRBD1 (6 bases). Looked up from germline, CDR1 is SNHLY and CDR2 is FYNNEI. The CDR3 covers 13 residues. Trimming shortened V by 7 bases and J by 0 bases, and 9 bases separated the two germline ends. The chain's CDR3 is CASIGQMNTEAFF. The CDR3 DNA is TGTGCCAGCATAGGACAGATGAACACTGAAGCTTTCTTT. The full variable domain, in which reference TRBV2 and TRBJ1-1 provide the parts outside the CDR3, is EPEVTQTPSHQVTQMGQEVILRCVPISNHLYFYWYRQILGQKVEFLVSFYNNEISEKSEIFDDQFSVERPDGSNFTLKIRSTKLEDSAMYFCASIGQMNTEAFFGQGTRLTVV.

The chain joins TRBV7-9 to TRBJ2-7; a possible D gene is TRBD1 (6 bases). Between the trimmed V and J ends, which lost 5 bases and 1 base, there was a span of 21 bases. CDR1 and CDR2 from the germline V gene are SEHNR and FQNEAQ (reference sequence). This CDR3 comprises 17 residues. This chain's CDR3 is CASSHRGLSRASYEQYF. CDR3 sequence (DNA): TGTGCCAGCAGCCATAGGGGGTTGTCGCGCGCGTCCTACGAGCAGTACTTC.

This clone was observed a single time. The chain has TRBV5-1 and TRBJ2-3; 10 bases map to TRBD1. There are 14 residues in the CDR3. Trimming removed 4 bases from V and 8 bases from J; junction bases left unmatched: 7. The V gene's germline CDR1 is SGHRS and CDR2 YFSETQ. CDR3 nucleotide sequence: TGCGCCAGCAGCCAGGGACAGGGGAGGGCTACGCAGTATTTT. This sequence encodes CASSQGQGRATQYF. The whole variable domain, filled in from reference TRBV5-1 and TRBJ2-3, reads KAGVTQTPRYLIKTRGQQVTLSCSPISGHRSVSWYQQTPGQGLQFLFEYFSETQRNKGNFPGRFSGRQFSNSRSEMNVSTLELGDSALYLCASSQGQGRATQYFGPGTRLTVL.

V is TRBV19 and J is TRBJ1-1; TRBD1 is a possible D gene (5 bases). The V and J ends lost 5 bases and 5 bases respectively, with 18 bases between them. Per the germline V gene, CDR1 is LNHDA and CDR2 is SQIVND (reference sequence). The CDR3 loop spans 15 amino acids. In DNA form, the CDR3 reads TGTGCCAGTAGTCAATGGGGTAGGGGAGTTACTGAAGCTTTCTTT. As protein: CASSQWGRGVTEAFF.

As for this clone: This CDR3 is also generated by other DNA sequences in the sample. This sequence joins TRBV4-3 and TRBJ2-1; 8 bases fit TRBD2. From germline, CDR1 is LGHNA and CDR2 YSLEER. The CDR3 loop spans 18 amino acids. With 6 bases clipped from V and 4 bases from J, the junction kept 17 bases outside the gene matches. Here the CDR3 DNA reads TGCGCCAGCAGTCCACGGGAGCGGGGGACCTCCGGGTACAATGAGCAGTTCTTC. Translation gives CASSPRERGTSGYNEQFF.

The CDR3 spells CAWRNPAGGQFF. CDR3 in DNA: TGTGCCTGGAGGAATCCAGCGGGGGGGCAGTTCTTC. The chain uses TRBV30 and TRBJ2-1; 9 nucleotides align to TRBD2. V was pared by 3 bases and J by 12 bases, with 6 bases of the junction left unmatched. The CDR3 is 12 amino acids. The germline V gene has CDR1 GTSNPN and CDR2 SVGIG (reference sequence).

This clone was seen only a few times. V gene TRBV7-2 combines with J gene TRBJ2-2, with D unclear. The CDR3 sequence is 16 residues long. The germline V gene encodes CDR1 SGHTA and CDR2 FQGNSA. The V gene lost 1 base and the J gene lost 0 bases, with 9 bases spanning the gap. The CDR3 protein is CASSLGVFANTGELFF. The CDR3 coding sequence is TGTGCCAGCAGCTTAGGAGTCTTCGCGAACACCGGGGAGCTGTTTTTT. Together with reference TRBV7-2 and TRBJ2-2, the CDR3 gives the full variable domain: GAGVSQSPSNKVTEKGKDVELRCDPISGHTALYWYRQSLGQGLEFLIYFQGNSAPDKSGLPSDRFSAERTGGSVSTLTIQRTQQEDSAVYLCASSLGVFANTGELFFGEGSRLTVL.

The V and J genes are TRBV4-1 and TRBJ2-2, with TRBD2 identical over 11 bases. Per germline, CDR1 MGHRA and CDR2 YSYEKL. J gave up 8 bases and V 1 base, and 12 bases lay outside the gene matches. This CDR3 comprises 18 residues. The CDR3 region has the DNA TGCGCCAGCAGCCAAGGGCTCGCTAGCGGGGGGAATCAGGGGGAGCTGTTTTTT. Protein product: CASSQGLASGGNQGELFF.

Only one count was recorded for this clone. The rearrangement links TRBV6-6 to TRBJ1-6, with unresolved D. Trimming took 6 bases from V and 5 from J, leaving 8 bases between them. This CDR3 has 13 amino acids. The germline CDR1 and CDR2 sequences are MNHNY and SVGAGI (reference sequence). This CDR3 reads CASRTLNNSPLHF. The CDR3 bases are TGTGCCAGCAGGACACTTAATAATTCACCCCTCCACTTT.

Notes on this clone: Other nucleotide sequences from this sample produce the same CDR3. This chain connects TRBV5-1 to TRBJ1-1, with 7 bases identical to TRBD1. This CDR3 is 14 amino acids long. V dropped 5 bases and J dropped 1; count of bases not matched to a gene: 5. Germline-derived CDR1 and CDR2 are SGHRS and YFSETQ. CDR3 bases: TGCGCCAGCAGTTCCGGGACAGCGAACACTGAAGCTTTCTTT. The encoded protein is CASSSGTANTEAFF.

V is TRBV18 and J is TRBJ2-5, with 7 bases lining up with TRBD1. This CDR3 has 16 residues. V lost 5 bases, J lost 7 bases, and 16 bases stayed unmatched. Germline CDR1 is KGHSH and CDR2 is LQKENI. The DNA for the CDR3 is TGTGCCAGCTCAACTGGACAGGACCTCGGTAGGGGGACCCAGTACTTC. It yields the protein CASSTGQDLGRGTQYF. Full variable domain (outside the CDR3, taken from reference TRBV18 and TRBJ2-5): NAGVMQNPRHLVRRRGQEARLRCSPMKGHSHVYWYRQLPEEGLKFMVYLQKENIIDESGMPKERFSAEFPKEGPSILRIQQVVRGDSAAYFCASSTGQDLGRGTQYFGPGTRLLVL.

This chain links TRBV27 with TRBJ1-6, with unresolved D. Germline-derived CDR1 and CDR2 are MNHEY and SMNVEV (reference sequence). The ends were cut back, 3 bases at V and 6 bases at J, with 9 bases in the middle. CDR3 length: 14 amino acids. As DNA, the CDR3 is TGTGCCAGCAGTTTCGGCCCGCTTAATTCACCCCTCCACTTT. Translation gives CASSFGPLNSPLHF.

This chain connects TRBV6-1 to TRBJ2-5; no firm D call. The CDR3 covers 13 residues. The germline gives CDR1 MNHNS, CDR2 SASEGT. V was cut by 6 bases and J by 1 base, with 9 bases left in between. CDR3 DNA sequence: TGTGCCAGCAGGAACAGCTTCCAAGAGACCCAGTACTTC. Amino acids: CASRNSFQETQYF.

The V and J genes are TRBV30 and TRBJ1-3, with D unresolved. V lost 2 bases and J 0 bases, leaving 5 bases between the germline ends. Germline CDR1 reads GTSNPN; CDR2 reads SVGIG (reference sequence). CDR3 length: 13 residues. CDR3 in DNA: TGTGCCTGGAGTACTTCCTCTGGAAACACCATATATTTT. This gives the protein CAWSTSSGNTIYF.

This clone was observed a few times. This chain connects TRBV12-5 to TRBJ2-2; TRBD2 agrees at 13 bases. V lost 6 bases to trimming and J lost 4 bases; unmatched junction nucleotides: 5. This CDR3 contains 16 residues. In germline, CDR1 is LGHNT, CDR2 FRNRAP. For the CDR3, the DNA is TGTGCTAGTGGCCTAAGACTAGCGGGAGGCACCGGGGAGCTGTTTTTT. It codes for CASGLRLAGGTGELFF.